One sample yielded the 12 T cell receptor beta chains listed below, sequenced in a study of beta chain features in type 1 diabetes (dated by TCRdb to the late 2010s). Their cognate antigens are unknown. What the authors observed across the whole study: A moderate but significant shortening of TCRB CDR3 length was observed in type 1 diabetes patients in all four CD4+ subsets.

Preparation of the library involved the immunoSEQ multiplex PCR assay. The High Capacity cDNA Reverse Transcription Kit was used to reverse transcribe all of the isolated RNA, meaning that expressed TCRB transcripts were what got sequenced. The source is immuneACCESS, and TCRdb retained only in-frame sequences with V and J called. Part of the clones is not carried over; for the studies checked, unresolved V genes explain less than half of this, and the remainder is unexplained. This sample lists 100,000 to 150,000 clones; roughly 17% were detected once. The ten top clones hold around 2.7% of the sample. The specimen sequenced was central memory CD4+ T cells from blood. These receptors originate from a man between 18 and 35 years old with type 1 diabetes.

This clone was detected a few times. CDR3 sequence reads: CAISESGGREQYF. In nucleotides, the CDR3 is TGTGCCATCAGTGAGTCGGGAGGGAGAGAGCAGTACTTC. The rearrangement joins TRBV10-3 to TRBJ2-7; 7 bases are shared with TRBD2. After removal of 0 bases from V and 7 bases from J, the junction contained 3 bases not matched to a gene. This CDR3 spans 13 amino acids. Germline CDR1 reads ENHRY; CDR2 reads SYGVKD.

This clone was observed a handful of times. This sequence joins TRBV6-5 and TRBJ2-3, with 7 bases identical to TRBD1. The V gene's germline CDR1 is MNHEY and CDR2 SVGAGI. J gave up 1 base and V 2 bases, and 0 bases lay outside the gene matches. The length of the CDR3 is 14 residues. CDR3 coding DNA: TGTGCCAGCAGTTACGGGACAGGCACAGATACGCAGTATTTT. This sequence encodes CASSYGTGTDTQYF.

The chain joins TRBV4-3 to TRBJ1-6, with D unresolved. The V gene lost 0 bases and the J gene lost 9 bases, with 6 bases spanning the gap. Germline CDR1 LGHNA, CDR2 YSLEER. This CDR3 is built from 13 residues. CDR3 loop: CASSQDRSSPLHF. CDR3 DNA sequence: TGCGCCAGCAGCCAAGATCGCTCTTCACCCCTCCACTTT.

The chain links TRBV7-9 to TRBJ2-7; TRBD2 aligns across 7 bases. J lost 3 bases, V lost 3 bases, and 5 bases had no gene match. Germline lookup yields CDR1 SEHNR and CDR2 FQNEAQ (reference sequence). The CDR3 loop spans 14 amino acids. The CDR3 DNA reads as TGTGCCAGCAGCTTTGGGAGGGGAGGCTACGAGCAGTACTTC. Amino acids: CASSFGRGGYEQYF.

V is TRBV28 and J is TRBJ1-4; the D is unclear. There are 14 residues in the CDR3. The V end was cut by 2 bases, the J end by 5 bases, with 9 bases between. Germline CDR1 MDHEN, CDR2 SYDVKM. The DNA of the CDR3 is TGTGCCAGCAGTTTAAGGGAAGGAAATGAAAAACTGTTTTTT. Translated: CASSLREGNEKLFF. Supplemented by reference TRBV28 and TRBJ1-4, the full variable domain reads DVKVTQSSRYLVKRTGEKVFLECVQDMDHENMFWYRQDPGLGLRLIYFSYDVKMKEKGDIPEGYSVSREKKERFSLILESASTNQTSMYLCASSLREGNEKLFFGSGTQLSVL.

V gene TRBV5-1 combines with J gene TRBJ2-3, with D perhaps TRBD1 (6 bases). The CDR3 sequence is 14 residues long. Trimming took 4 bases from V and 4 from J, leaving 13 bases between them. In germline, CDR1 is SGHRS, CDR2 YFSETQ. CDR3 sequence: CASSPGQSADTQYF. The CDR3 nucleotides read TGCGCCAGCAGCCCTGGACAGTCGGCAGATACGCAGTATTTT.

The chain is built from TRBV11-2 and TRBJ2-1, with D tentatively TRBD2 (5 bases). V was clipped by 3 bases and J by 4 bases, with 13 bases between them. CDR1 is SGHAT, CDR2 FQNNGV, per germline. The CDR3 is made up of 15 amino acids. Written as DNA, the CDR3 is TGTGCCAGCAGCTTGGAGGCCCGACGGTACAATGAGCAGTTCTTC. It yields the protein CASSLEARRYNEQFF. Variable domain in full (rest from reference TRBV11-2 and TRBJ2-1): EAGVAQSPRYKIIEKRQSVAFWCNPISGHATLYWYQQILGQGPKLLIQFQNNGVVDDSQLPKDRFSAERLKGVDSTLKIQPAKLEDSAVYLCASSLEARRYNEQFFGPGTRLTVL.

CDR3 in amino acids: CAISEQERDTQYF. CDR3 bases: TGTGCCATCAGTGAGCAGGAGCGGGATACGCAGTATTTT. The V and J genes are TRBV10-3 and TRBJ2-3; tentative D call: TRBD2 (5 bases). The CDR3 has 13 residues. Germline V gives CDR1 ENHRY, CDR2 SYGVKD. The ends were cut back, 2 bases at V and 6 bases at J, with 9 bases in the middle.

This clone came up a few times. The chain is built from TRBV28 and TRBJ2-3; 10 positions agree with TRBD2. CDR1 is MDHEN and CDR2 is SYDVKM in the germline V gene. The CDR3 spans 14 residues. J lost 4 bases, V lost 6 bases, and 4 bases had no gene match. CDR3 amino acids: CASRAGGHADTQYF. CDR3 sequence (DNA): TGTGCCAGCAGAGCGGGGGGGCACGCAGATACGCAGTATTTT.

As concerns this clone: An end of the junction does not agree with germline; a read error may underlie this. V is TRBV5-4 and J is TRBJ2-5; 9 nucleotides match TRBD1. Looked up from germline, CDR1 is SGHNT and CDR2 is YYREEE (reference sequence). The CDR3 length is 13 residues. CDR3: CASRLDRGETQYF. The DNA of the CDR3 is TGTGCCAGCAGGTTGGACAGGGGAGAGACCCAGTACTTC.

This chain uses TRBV7-9 with TRBJ1-4; TRBD1 matches 8 bases. CDR1 and CDR2 from the germline V gene are SEHNR and FQNEAQ (reference sequence). Germline trimming cut 5 bases from V and 3 bases from J; bases unmatched to any gene: 2. This CDR3 region has 14 residues. CDR3 in amino acids: CASSQGQANEKLFF. The CDR3 DNA sequence: TGTGCCAGCAGCCAGGGACAGGCTAATGAAAAACTGTTTTTT. Full variable domain (remainder filled in from reference TRBV7-9 and TRBJ1-4): DTGVSQNPRHKITKRGQNVTFRCDPISEHNRLYWYRQTLGQGPEFLTYFQNEAQLEKSRLLSDRFSAERPKGSFSTLEIQRTEQGDSAMYLCASSQGQANEKLFFGSGTQLSVL.

A few counts support this clone. The chain recombines TRBV18 with TRBJ1-2, with TRBD1 as a possible D gene (5 bases). V was shortened by 1 base and J by 6 bases, with 12 bases between the two germline ends. Per germline, CDR1 KGHSH and CDR2 LQKENI. This CDR3 contains 14 residues. This CDR3 is CASSPLQGEHGYTF. Written as DNA, the CDR3 is TGTGCCAGCTCACCACTGCAGGGAGAGCATGGCTACACCTTC.